The 4 T cell receptor beta chains below come from one sample, sequenced in a study of blood T cell repertoires in COVID-19 (dated by TCRdb to the early 2020s). Library generation was performed with the immunoSEQ multiplex PCR assay. As stored in TCRdb, this immuneACCESS dataset retains in-frame rearrangements with V and J assigned. A fraction of the clones does not appear; measured against another copy, unresolved V genes explain less than half of the discrepancy, and the remainder lacks a known reason. This sample has under 300,000 clones in its table, and approximately 83% of those were observed once. Of the sample, around 10% is held by the ten largest clones. Sequences were obtained from peripheral blood. The receptor set was obtained from a woman in her seventies with acute or convalescent COVID-19.

The V gene is TRBV24-1, the J gene TRBJ2-3, with 11 bases aligning to TRBD2. Germline CDR1 reads KGHDR; CDR2 reads SFDVKD. Trimming removed 0 bases from V and 2 bases from J; junction bases left unmatched: 6. The CDR3 sequence is 18 residues long. CDR3 loop: CATSDLGTSGGFTDTQYF. The CDR3 DNA reads TGTGCCACCAGTGATTTGGGAACTAGCGGGGGATTCACAGATACGCAGTATTTT.

The rearrangement joins TRBV7-9 to TRBJ2-7; 7 bases are a match to TRBD1. This CDR3 has 14 residues. Germline CDR1 SEHNR, CDR2 FQNEAQ (reference sequence). J was trimmed by 4 bases and V by 5 bases; bases with no gene match: 8. The CDR3 sequence: CASSPSTGYYEQYF. For the CDR3, the DNA is TGTGCCAGCAGCCCGTCGACAGGGTATTACGAGCAGTACTTC.

The rearrangement joins TRBV2 to TRBJ2-5; maybe TRBD2 (7 bases). The CDR3 is made up of 15 amino acids. Trimming removed 5 bases at V and 4 bases at J, with 17 bases between. Germline loops: CDR1 SNHLY, CDR2 FYNNEI. CDR3 nucleotide sequence: TGTGCCAGCAGTATCTTGGGGGGAGGGGGAGAGACCCAGTACTTC. This encodes CASSILGGGGETQYF.

Details on this clone: Relative to the germline gene, one junction end is altered; a read error may explain this. The CDR3 DNA reads TGTGCCAGCTCACCCCAGGAGGGCACTGAAGCTTTGTTT. It is translated as CASSPQEGTEALF. The chain recombines TRBV18 with TRBJ1-1; D is undetermined. This CDR3 contains 13 residues. Germline V lookup: CDR1 KGHSH, CDR2 LQKENI.